The present T cell receptor (beta chain) was sequenced within a study of metastatic and nonmetastatic thyroid tumors. On the study more broadly: For malignant and benign thyroid patients, tumor or nodule tissue and blood were the sources whose repertoires were compared. Study-wide results and caveats: Malignant tumors reportedly showed significantly higher TCR beta diversity than benign nodules in both blood and tumor.

This clone has a count of ten or more. Its cognate antigen is unknown. Each patient came to thyroid surgery without any prior treatment (of any kind). Per the study methods: Across clinicopathological groups, CDR3 differences served as the basis for building a distant-metastasis classifier for papillary thyroid cancer. TCRdb used MiXCR to call clones anew from the PCR reads. The V and J calls were determined by TCRdb, not by the authors. Of about 43,000 clones in the sample, more than 3% are singletons; the top ten hold more than 7.5%. Per the germline V gene, CDR1 is GTSNPN and CDR2 is SVGIG (reference sequence). CDR3 length: 17 amino acids. Trimming removed 2 bases at V and 0 bases at J, with 17 bases between.

The material sequenced was blood. The V gene is TRBV30, the J gene TRBJ1-5; D is undetermined. The sequence was collected from a female donor with papillary thyroid cancer or a benign thyroid nodule (not recorded which). Some clones in this sample may be carry-over from other donors' samples. The chain's CDR3 is CAWSREGSGYSNQPQHF. The CDR3 coding sequence is TGTGCCTGGAGTAGGGAGGGATCGGGGTATAGCAATCAGCCCCAGCATTTT.